Detailed here is one T cell receptor (beta chain). The target antigen is unknown. Produced via immunoSEQ multiplex PCR; TCRdb's table is partial and in-frame only. The sample consists of roughly 2.2 million clones, over 85% of them appearing once. The donor population consisted of healthy HIV-negative adults with no recent acute infections or vaccinations. The sample originates from a study of shared clonotypes between healthy human individuals. Study-level results: Shared clonotypes: about 5% naive CD4, roughly 3.8% naive CD8, around 2.4% memory CD4, about 0.4% memory CD8. Genetic and exposure-history diversity was limited by the small donor number. Researchers found naive subsets generally carried larger estimated richness than memory subsets.

Sequencing was done on a sample of naive CD4+ T cells from PBMCs. Described subset: CD45RA+ positively selected. The TCR sequence derives from a man between 18 and 35 years old in good health. Some clones in this sample may be carry-over from other donors' samples.

The CDR3 is CASSLLSGMNTEAFF. CDR3 DNA sequence: TGTGCCAGCAGTTTATTGTCCGGGATGAACACTGAAGCTTTCTTT. V is TRBV28 and J is TRBJ1-1, with D unresolved. Germline V lookup: CDR1 MDHEN, CDR2 SYDVKM. V shed 1 base and J shed 0 bases, with 9 bases lying between them. The CDR3 covers 15 residues. The whole variable domain, filled in from reference TRBV28 and TRBJ1-1, reads DVKVTQSSRYLVKRTGEKVFLECVQDMDHENMFWYRQDPGLGLRLIYFSYDVKMKEKGDIPEGYSVSREKKERFSLILESASTNQTSMYLCASSLLSGMNTEAFFGQGTRLTVV.